Following are 3 T cell receptor beta chains from one sample sequenced in a study of T cells after yellow fever vaccination. TCRdb re-analysed the 5' RACE reads in MiXCR, keeping a single row per CDR3 protein. The data show about 400,000 distinct CDR3 sequences, around 6.5% seen once. The sample was PBMCs, taken 5 days after the yellow fever booster vaccination. These receptors were collected from a man aged 25-45 years who received the YFV17D yellow fever vaccine.

This clonotype was found a few times. The chain is built from TRBV7-9 and TRBJ2-3, with D tentatively TRBD1 or TRBD2 (5 bases each). The CDR3 extends over 15 amino acids. V was trimmed by 0 bases and J by 7 bases, leaving 14 bases between them. Germline CDR1 reads SEHNR; CDR2 reads FQNEAQ (reference sequence). In DNA form, the CDR3 reads TGTGCCAGCAGCTTAGCGGAGGCAGGGAAAAATACGCAGTATTTT. This gives the protein CASSLAEAGKNTQYF.

The J gene is TRBJ2-4, the V gene TRBV25-1; 7 bases fit TRBD1. The CDR3 has 11 amino acids. The V and J ends lost 8 bases and 5 bases, in that order; junction bases with no gene match: 0. Germline-derived CDR1 and CDR2 are MGHDK and SYGVNS. The CDR3 loop reads CASDRENIQYF. CDR3 DNA: TGTGCCAGCGACAGGGAAAACATTCAGTACTTC.

Only a few counts were recorded for this clonotype. This chain links TRBV11-1 with TRBJ1-1; D not resolved. V lost 5 bases and J lost 7, with 11 bases in between. From germline, CDR1 is SGHAT and CDR2 FQDESV (reference sequence). This CDR3 region has 12 residues. CDR3 bases: TGTGCCAGCAGCGTACGATTAAGTGAAGCTTTCTTT. It yields the protein CASSVRLSEAFF.